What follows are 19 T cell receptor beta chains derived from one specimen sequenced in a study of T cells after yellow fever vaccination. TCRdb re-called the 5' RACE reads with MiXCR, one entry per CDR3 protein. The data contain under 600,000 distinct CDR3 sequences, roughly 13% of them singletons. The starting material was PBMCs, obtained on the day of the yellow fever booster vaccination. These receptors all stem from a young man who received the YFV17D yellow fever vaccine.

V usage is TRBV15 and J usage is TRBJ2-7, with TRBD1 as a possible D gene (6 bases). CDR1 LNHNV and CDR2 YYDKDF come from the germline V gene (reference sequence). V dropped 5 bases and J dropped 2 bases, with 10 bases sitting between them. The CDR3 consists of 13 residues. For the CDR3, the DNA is TGTGCCACCAGCCCCGGGACAACCTACGAGCAGTACTTC. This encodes CATSPGTTYEQYF.

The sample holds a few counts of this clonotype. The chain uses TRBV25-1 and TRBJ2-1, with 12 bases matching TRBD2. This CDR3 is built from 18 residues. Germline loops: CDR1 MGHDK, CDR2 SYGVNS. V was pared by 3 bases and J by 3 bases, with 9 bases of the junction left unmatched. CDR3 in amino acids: CASSDIGRTSGIYNEQFF. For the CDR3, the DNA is TGTGCCAGCAGTGACATCGGCCGGACTAGCGGGATCTACAATGAGCAGTTCTTC.

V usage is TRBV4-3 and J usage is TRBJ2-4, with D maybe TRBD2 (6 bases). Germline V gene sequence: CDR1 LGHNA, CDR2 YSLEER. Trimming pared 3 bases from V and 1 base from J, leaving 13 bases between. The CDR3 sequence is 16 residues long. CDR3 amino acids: CASSQFYGSAKNIQYF. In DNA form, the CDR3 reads TGCGCCAGCAGCCAGTTTTACGGGAGCGCCAAAAACATTCAGTACTTC.

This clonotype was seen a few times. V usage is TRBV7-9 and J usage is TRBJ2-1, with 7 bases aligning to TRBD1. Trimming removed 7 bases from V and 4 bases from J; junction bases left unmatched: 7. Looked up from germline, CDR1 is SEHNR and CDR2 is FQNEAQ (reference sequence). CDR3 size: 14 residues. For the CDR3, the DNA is TGTGCCAGCAACGGACAGGCAACTTACAATGAGCAGTTCTTC. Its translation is CASNGQATYNEQFF.

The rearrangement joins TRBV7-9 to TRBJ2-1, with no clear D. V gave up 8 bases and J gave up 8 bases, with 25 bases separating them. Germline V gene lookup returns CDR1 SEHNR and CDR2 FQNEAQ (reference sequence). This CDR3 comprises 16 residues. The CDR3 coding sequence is TGTGCCAGCGGCGGATCATTTGGGCGGCGCTTCGATGAGCAGTTCTTC. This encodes CASGGSFGRRFDEQFF.

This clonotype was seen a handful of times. This CDR3 is CASSFQRTGSYEQYF. CDR3 in DNA: TGTGCCAGCAGTTTCCAGCGGACAGGTTCCTACGAGCAGTACTTC. This chain links TRBV12-3 or TRBV12-4 with TRBJ2-7, with 7 bases fitting TRBD1. The CDR3 has 15 amino acids. V gave up 3 bases and J gave up 1 base; unmatched junction bases: 6.

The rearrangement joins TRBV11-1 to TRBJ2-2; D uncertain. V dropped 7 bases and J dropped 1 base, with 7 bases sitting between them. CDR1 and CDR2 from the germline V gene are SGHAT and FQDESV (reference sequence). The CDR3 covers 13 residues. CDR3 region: CASNLGNTGELFF. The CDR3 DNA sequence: TGTGCCAGCAATCTGGGGAACACCGGGGAGCTGTTTTTT.

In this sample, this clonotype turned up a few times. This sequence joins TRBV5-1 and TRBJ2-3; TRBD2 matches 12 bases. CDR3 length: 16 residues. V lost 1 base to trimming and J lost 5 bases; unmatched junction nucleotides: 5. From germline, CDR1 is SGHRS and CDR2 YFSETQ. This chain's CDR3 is CASSLLTSGSGDTQYF. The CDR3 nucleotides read TGCGCCAGCAGCTTGTTGACTAGCGGGAGCGGAGATACGCAGTATTTT.

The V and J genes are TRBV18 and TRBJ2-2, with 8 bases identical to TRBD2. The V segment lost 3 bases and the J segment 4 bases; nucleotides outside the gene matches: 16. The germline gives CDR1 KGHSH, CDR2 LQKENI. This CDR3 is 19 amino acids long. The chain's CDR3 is CASSPQISPLAGGTGELFF. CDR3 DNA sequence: TGTGCCAGCTCACCGCAGATTTCCCCTCTAGCGGGCGGCACCGGGGAGCTGTTTTTT.

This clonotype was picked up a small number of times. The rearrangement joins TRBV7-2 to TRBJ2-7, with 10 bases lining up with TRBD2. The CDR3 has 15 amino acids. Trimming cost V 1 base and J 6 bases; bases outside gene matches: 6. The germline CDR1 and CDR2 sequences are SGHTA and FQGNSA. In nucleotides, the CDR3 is TGTGCCAGCAGCTTAGGGTCTAGCGGGAGCACCGAGCAGTACTTC. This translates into CASSLGSSGSTEQYF.

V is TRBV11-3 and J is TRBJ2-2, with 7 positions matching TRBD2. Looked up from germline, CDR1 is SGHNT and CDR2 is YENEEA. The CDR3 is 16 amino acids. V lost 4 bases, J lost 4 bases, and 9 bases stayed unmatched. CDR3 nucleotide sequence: TGTGCCAGCAGCTCCTGGGGGGAGGGCGGCACCGGGGAGCTGTTTTTT. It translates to CASSSWGEGGTGELFF.

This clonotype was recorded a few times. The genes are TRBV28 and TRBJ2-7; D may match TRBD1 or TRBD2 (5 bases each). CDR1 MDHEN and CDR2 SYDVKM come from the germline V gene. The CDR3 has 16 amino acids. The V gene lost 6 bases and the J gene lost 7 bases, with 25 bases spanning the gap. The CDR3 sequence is CASSPVRDPGLYEQYF. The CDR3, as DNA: TGTGCCAGCAGCCCAGTCAGGGACCCCGGGTTGTATGAGCAGTACTTC.

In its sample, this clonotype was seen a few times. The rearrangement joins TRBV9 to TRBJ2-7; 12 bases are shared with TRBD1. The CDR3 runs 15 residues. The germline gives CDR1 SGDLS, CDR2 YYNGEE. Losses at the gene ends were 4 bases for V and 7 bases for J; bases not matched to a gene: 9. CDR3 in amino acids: CASSPRDRGRGEQYF. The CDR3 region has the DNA TGTGCCAGCAGCCCACGGGACAGGGGGCGCGGGGAGCAGTACTTC.

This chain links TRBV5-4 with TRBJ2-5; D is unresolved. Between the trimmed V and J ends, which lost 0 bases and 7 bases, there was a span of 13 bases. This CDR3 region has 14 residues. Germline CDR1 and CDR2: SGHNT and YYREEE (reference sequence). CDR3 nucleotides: TGTGCCAGCAGCTTGGACCCGAAGCTAGGGACCCAGTACTTC. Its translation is CASSLDPKLGTQYF.

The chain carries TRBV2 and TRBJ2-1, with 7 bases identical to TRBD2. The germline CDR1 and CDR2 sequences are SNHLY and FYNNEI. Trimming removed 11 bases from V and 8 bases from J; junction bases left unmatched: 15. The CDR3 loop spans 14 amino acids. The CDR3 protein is CASQGGGGRDEQFF. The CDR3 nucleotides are TGTGCCTCCCAGGGAGGCGGCGGGAGAGATGAGCAGTTCTTC.

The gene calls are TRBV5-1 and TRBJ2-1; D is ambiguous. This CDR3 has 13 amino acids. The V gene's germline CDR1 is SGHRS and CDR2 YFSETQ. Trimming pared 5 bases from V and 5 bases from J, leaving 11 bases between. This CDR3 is CASREPTHNEQFF. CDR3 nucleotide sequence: TGCGCCAGCAGGGAGCCCACACACAATGAGCAGTTCTTC.

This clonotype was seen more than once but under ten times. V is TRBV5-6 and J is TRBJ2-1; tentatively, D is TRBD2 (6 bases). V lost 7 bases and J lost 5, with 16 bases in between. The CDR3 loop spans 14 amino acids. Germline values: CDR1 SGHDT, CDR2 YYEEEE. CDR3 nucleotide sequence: TGTGCCAGCGTGGGGAGGAATAGCCACAATGAGCAGTTCTTC. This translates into CASVGRNSHNEQFF.

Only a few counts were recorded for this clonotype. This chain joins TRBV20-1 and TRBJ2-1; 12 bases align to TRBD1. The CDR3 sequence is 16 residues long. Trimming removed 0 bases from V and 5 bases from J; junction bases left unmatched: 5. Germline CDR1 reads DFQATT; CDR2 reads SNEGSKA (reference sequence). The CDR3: CSARDPGTGGHNEQFF. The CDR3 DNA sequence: TGCAGTGCTAGAGACCCCGGGACAGGGGGCCACAATGAGCAGTTCTTC.

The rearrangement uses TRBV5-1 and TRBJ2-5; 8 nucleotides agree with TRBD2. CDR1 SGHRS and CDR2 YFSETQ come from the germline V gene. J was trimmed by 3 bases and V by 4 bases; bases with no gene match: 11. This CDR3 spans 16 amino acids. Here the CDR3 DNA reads TGCGCCAGCAGCCCAGACCCCGGGACTAGTAAAGAGACCCAGTACTTC. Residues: CASSPDPGTSKETQYF.